This T cell receptor (beta chain) is from a study of identical twins. Each CDR3 protein is one row after TCRdb ran MiXCR on the 5' RACE reads. The sample yields around 1.7 million distinct CDR3 sequences, around 33% seen once. The sequenced sample was cord blood. This receptor was taken from a newborn girl in good health.

The CDR3 DNA sequence: TGTGCCAGCAGCTTAGACGGGGAATACAATGAGCAGTTCTTC. It yields the protein CASSLDGEYNEQFF. The chain uses TRBV7-2 and TRBJ2-1, with a weak D call TRBD2 (5 bases). V lost 1 base and J lost 4, with 8 bases in between. There are 14 residues in the CDR3. Germline V gene lookup returns CDR1 SGHTA and CDR2 FQGNSA.